This TCR beta chain was found in a study of vaccination effects on CD4 cells after COVID-19. Study context: A couple of convalescent pre-vaccine samples were taken 142 and 148 days post-diagnosis.

General study points: New vaccine-induced clones dominated post-vaccine spike-reactive clones in convalescents. By a late point after vaccination, infection- and vaccine-induced clones had shrunk markedly through clonal contraction.

Germline CDR1 LGHDT, CDR2 YNNKEL (reference sequence). Trimming left V 1 base short and J 4 bases short, with 7 bases between. This CDR3 has 13 residues. Antigen-specific CD4+ T cells were first expanded with viral peptide pools by the ViraFEST assay and only then sequenced. Culture lasted about nine days before CD4+ T cell isolation. This individual contracted SARS-CoV-2 between March and December 2020, as verified by PCR. Half of the medium was exchanged for IL-2 medium on both days 3 and 7. Sequencing used immunoSEQ multiplex PCR; TCRdb keeps in-frame clones, though not all of them. Of 40,000 or so clones listed, around 72% are singletons. About this clone itself: Its antigen is unknown.

The chain employs TRBV3-1 (or the pseudogene TRBV3-2) and TRBJ1-1; D is unresolved. Specimen: CD4+ T cells from PBMCs cultured with a peptide pool, collected before COVID-19 vaccination. This receptor was obtained from a human donor who had a prior SARS-CoV-2 infection. The CDR3, as DNA: TGTGCCAGCAGCCAAGGGGTTGCCACTGAAGCTTTCTTT. This gives the protein CASSQGVATEAFF.